A single sample gave rise to the 2 T cell receptor beta chains below, sequenced in a study of CD8 T cells in Susac syndrome. With random hexamers, roughly 0.5 to 1 ug RNA was reverse transcribed. TCRdb independently ran MiXCR on the immunoSEQ multiplex PCR reads; one entry per CDR3 protein. The table has almost 450,000 distinct CDR3 sequences, approximately 89% seen once; the top ten hold 0.09% to 0.15%. The sample taken for sequencing was CD8+ T cells from PBMCs. These receptors all stem from a human donor with multiple sclerosis.

This chain joins TRBV4-1 and TRBJ1-1; TRBD1 might be the D (5 bases). CDR1 is MGHRA, CDR2 YSYEKL, per germline. V was pared by 4 bases and J by 5 bases, with 14 bases between. The CDR3 sequence is 14 residues long. The CDR3 sequence: CASSLITGTTEAFF. The CDR3, as DNA: TGCGCCAGCAGCCTGATAACCGGGACGACTGAAGCTTTCTTT.

This clonotype was observed a single time. The genes are TRBV7-8 and TRBJ2-7; 7 bases map to TRBD1. V lost 6 bases and J lost 3; bases outside the gene matches: 8. Germline lookup yields CDR1 SGHVS and CDR2 FQNEAQ. This CDR3 has 14 residues. CDR3 coding DNA: TGTGCCAGCAGGCCAAGGACAGGAATCTACGAGCAGTACTTC. Residues: CASRPRTGIYEQYF.